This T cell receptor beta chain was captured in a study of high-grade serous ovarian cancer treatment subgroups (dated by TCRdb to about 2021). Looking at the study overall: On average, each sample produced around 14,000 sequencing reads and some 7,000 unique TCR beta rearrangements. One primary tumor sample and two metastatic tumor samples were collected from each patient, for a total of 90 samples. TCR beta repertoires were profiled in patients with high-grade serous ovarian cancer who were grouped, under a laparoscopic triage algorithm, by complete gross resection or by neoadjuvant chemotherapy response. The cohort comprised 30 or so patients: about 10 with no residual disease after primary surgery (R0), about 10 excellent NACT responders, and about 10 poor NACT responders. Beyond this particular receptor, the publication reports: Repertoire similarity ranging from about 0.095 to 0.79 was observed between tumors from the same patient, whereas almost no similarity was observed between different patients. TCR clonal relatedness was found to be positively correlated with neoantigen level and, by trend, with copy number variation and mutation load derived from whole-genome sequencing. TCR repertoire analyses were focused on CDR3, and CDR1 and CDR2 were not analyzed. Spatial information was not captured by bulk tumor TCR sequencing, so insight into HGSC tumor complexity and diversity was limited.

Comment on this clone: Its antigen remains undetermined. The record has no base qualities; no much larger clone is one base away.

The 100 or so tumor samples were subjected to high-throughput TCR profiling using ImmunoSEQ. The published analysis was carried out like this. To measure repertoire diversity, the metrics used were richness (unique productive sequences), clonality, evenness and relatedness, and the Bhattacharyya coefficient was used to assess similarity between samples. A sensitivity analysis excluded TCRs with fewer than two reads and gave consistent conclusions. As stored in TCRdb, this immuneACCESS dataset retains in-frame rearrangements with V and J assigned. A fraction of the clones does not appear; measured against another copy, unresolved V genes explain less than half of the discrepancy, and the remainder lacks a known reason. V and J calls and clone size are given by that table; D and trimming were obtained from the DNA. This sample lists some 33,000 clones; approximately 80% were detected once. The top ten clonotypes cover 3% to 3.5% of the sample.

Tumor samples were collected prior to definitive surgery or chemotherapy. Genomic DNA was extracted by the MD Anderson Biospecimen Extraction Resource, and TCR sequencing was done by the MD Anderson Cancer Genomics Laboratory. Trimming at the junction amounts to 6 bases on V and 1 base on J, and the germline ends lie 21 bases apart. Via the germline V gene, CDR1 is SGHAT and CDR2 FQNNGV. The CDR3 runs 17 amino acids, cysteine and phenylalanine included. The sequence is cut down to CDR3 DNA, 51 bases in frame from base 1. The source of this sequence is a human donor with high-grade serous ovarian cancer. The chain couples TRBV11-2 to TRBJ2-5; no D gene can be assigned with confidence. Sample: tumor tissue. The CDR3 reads CASRHIITAPSQETQYF. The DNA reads TGTGCCAGCAGACATATAATAACGGCCCCCAGCCAAGAGACCCAGTACTTC.